These T cell receptor beta chains were read from a single sample in a study of blood T cell repertoires in COVID-19. Here immunoSEQ multiplex PCR was the method, and the copy in TCRdb shows in-frame clones only, minus some. The sample includes a few hundred thousand clones, 84% of them seen just once. Sequenced: peripheral blood. Receptors originate from a person aged 65-85 years with COVID-19, enrolled during active disease. CDR3s include the opening cysteine and the closing phenylalanine or tryptophan. D genes are given only for firm matches. Size is omitted from some rows. Given values are once, few, many or a class for expanded clones.

j_gene	abundance	d_gene	v_gene	len	CDR3aa	CDR3nt
TRBJ2-2	NA	NA	TRBV13	14	CASSLTGRAVELFF	TGTGCCAGCAGCTTAACCGGCAGGGCGGTAGAGCTGTTTTTT
TRBJ2-1	NA	TRBD1	TRBV6-2/TRBV6-3	15	CASSDYRDSPNEQFF	TGTGCCAGCAGTGATTACCGGGACAGCCCAAATGAGCAGTTCTTC
TRBJ2-1	once	NA	TRBV13	14	CASSSPRSHNEQFF	TGTGCCAGCAGCTCTCCGCGGAGCCACAATGAGCAGTTCTTC
TRBJ2-5	NA	NA	TRBV28	16	CASSSSRKVGQETQYF	TGTGCCAGCAGTTCCTCTAGAAAGGTTGGCCAAGAGACCCAGTACTTC
TRBJ1-6	NA	TRBD1	TRBV18	15	CASSPRGDRASPLHF	TGTGCCAGCTCACCAAGGGGGGACAGGGCATCACCCCTCCACTTT
TRBJ1-3	NA	TRBD1	TRBV7-2	16	CASSTRGQDFRNTIYF	TGTGCCAGCAGCACGAGGGGACAGGACTTTAGAAACACCATATATTTT
TRBJ2-1	NA	TRBD2	TRBV27	14	CASSANAGGNEQFF	TGTGCCAGCAGCGCTAATGCGGGGGGGAATGAGCAGTTCTTC
TRBJ2-1	NA	TRBD2	TRBV29-1	12	CSVETSGNEQFF	TGCAGCGTTGAAACTAGCGGTAATGAGCAGTTCTTC
TRBJ2-7	NA	TRBD2	TRBV7-2	14	CASSEVAGAYEQYF	TGTGCCAGCAGTGAGGTAGCGGGAGCCTACGAGCAGTACTTC
TRBJ2-2	NA	NA	TRBV5-4	15	CASSLGGLNTGELFF	TGTGCCAGCAGCTTGGGAGGGTTGAATACCGGGGAGCTGTTTTTT
TRBJ1-5	NA	NA	TRBV2	14	CASSEGQMDQPQHF	TGTGCCAGCAGTGAAGGACAGATGGATCAGCCCCAGCATTTT
TRBJ2-1	NA	NA	TRBV21-1	16	CASSTGTSDLYNEQFF	TGTGCCAGCAGCACTGGGACTAGCGATCTCTACAATGAGCAGTTCTTC
TRBJ2-4	NA	TRBD1	TRBV6-2/TRBV6-3	16	CASSPTRRDREGIQYF	TGTGCCAGCAGCCCAACGCGAAGGGACAGGGAGGGCATTCAGTACTTC
TRBJ2-4	NA	NA	TRBV28	13	CAGSSVGKNIQYF	TGTGCCGGATCTAGCGTAGGCAAAAACATTCAGTACTTC
TRBJ2-1	NA	TRBD2	TRBV12-5	16	CASGLVLAGGHNEQFF	TGTGCTAGTGGTTTGGTATTGGCGGGAGGTCACAATGAGCAGTTCTTC
TRBJ2-7	few	TRBD1	TRBV27	14	CASSFGTGQYEQYF	TGTGCCAGCAGTTTTGGGACAGGGCAATACGAGCAGTACTTC
TRBJ1-1	NA	NA	TRBV7-2	14	CASSYGGLNTEAFF	TGTGCCAGCAGCTATGGGGGCTTGAACACTGAAGCTTTCTTT
TRBJ1-1	NA	TRBD1	TRBV6-2/TRBV6-3	13	CASSSQGDTEAFF	TGTGCCAGCAGTTCACAGGGGGACACTGAAGCTTTCTTT
TRBJ1-2	NA	TRBD1	TRBV5-1	14	CASSSGTGAYGYTF	TGCGCCAGCAGCTCAGGGACAGGGGCCTATGGCTACACCTTC
TRBJ1-1	NA	NA	TRBV11-2	15	CASSSLKQTDGEAFF	TGTGCCAGCAGCTCTCTGAAGCAAACAGACGGTGAAGCTTTCTTT
TRBJ2-7	NA	NA	TRBV14	13	CPSGGTDHYEQYF	TGCCCCTCTGGAGGGACAGACCACTACGAGCAGTACTTC
TRBJ2-1	NA	TRBD2	TRBV4-3	15	CASSFKSGGMDEQFF	TGCGCCAGCAGCTTCAAAAGCGGGGGCATGGATGAGCAGTTCTTC
TRBJ2-1	NA	TRBD2	TRBV19	16	CASSTRTPSGSDEQFF	TGTGCCAGTAGTACGCGCACCCCTAGCGGGAGTGATGAGCAGTTCTTC
TRBJ1-1	NA	NA	TRBV5-1	14	CASTPPTGNTEAFF	TGCGCCAGCACCCCGCCTACAGGGAACACTGAAGCTTTCTTT
TRBJ2-1	few	NA	TRBV6-2/TRBV6-3	12	CASSVVTNEQFF	TGTGCCAGCAGCGTAGTTACCAATGAGCAGTTCTTC
TRBJ2-1	NA	NA	TRBV23-1	14	CASSPGSGPAEQFF	TGCGCCAGCAGTCCAGGGTCCGGGCCCGCTGAGCAGTTCTTC
TRBJ1-1	NA	TRBD1	TRBV11-2	16	CASSLGEQGWDTEAFF	TGTGCCAGCAGCTTAGGGGAACAGGGGTGGGACACTGAAGCTTTCTTT
TRBJ1-5	NA	NA	TRBV7-2	13	CASSLGGYQPQHF	TGTGCCAGCAGCTTGGGGGGTTACCAGCCCCAGCATTTT
TRBJ2-2	few	TRBD2	TRBV19	16	CASRPSGGAYTGELFF	TGTGCCAGTAGACCCAGCGGGGGGGCATACACCGGGGAGCTGTTTTTT
TRBJ2-3	NA	NA	TRBV13	18	CASSSMDGLTPISDTQYF	TGTGCCAGCAGCTCAATGGACGGACTGACGCCGATATCAGATACGCAGTATTTT
TRBJ2-1	NA	TRBD1	TRBV11-2	15	CASSQSRTGGNEQFF	TGTGCCAGCAGCCAGTCCAGGACAGGAGGAAATGAGCAGTTCTTC
TRBJ2-1	NA	NA	TRBV18	12	CASSSTVPEQFF	TGTGCCAGCTCATCGACAGTTCCTGAGCAGTTCTTC
TRBJ1-4	NA	NA	TRBV27	14	CASSRGSYNEKLFF	TGTGCCAGCAGTCGCGGCAGTTATAATGAAAAACTGTTTTTT
TRBJ1-2	NA	NA	TRBV5-1	14	CASSLDWAGQGYTF	TGCGCCAGCAGCTTGGATTGGGCAGGGCAAGGCTACACCTTC
TRBJ2-5	NA	NA	TRBV6-2/TRBV6-3	12	CASSYTQETQYF	TGTGCCAGCAGTTACACTCAAGAGACCCAGTACTTC
TRBJ1-6	once	NA	TRBV7-2	15	CASSLDGRGFSPLHF	TGTGCCAGCAGCTTGGATGGGCGGGGGTTCTCACCCCTCCACTTT
TRBJ2-2	once	TRBD1	TRBV6-4	17	CASIRLVWTGDTGELFF	TGTGCCAGCATAAGGTTGGTTTGGACAGGAGACACCGGGGAGCTGTTTTTT
TRBJ1-5	NA	NA	TRBV6-5	15	CASKSVVGGDQPQHF	TGTGCCAGCAAGTCGGTCGTAGGGGGGGATCAGCCCCAGCATTTT
TRBJ2-1	once	TRBD2	TRBV6-2/TRBV6-3	12	CASSYSVSGGIF	TGTGCCAGCAGTTACTCGGTTTCGGGGGGGATCTTC
TRBJ2-1	once	NA	TRBV28	14	CASSLSGADNEQFF	TGTGCCAGCAGTCTCTCAGGTGCAGACAATGAGCAGTTCTTC
TRBJ1-4	NA	NA	TRBV7-8	18	CASRRIGSWEGSGEKLFF	TGTGCCAGCAGAAGAATTGGCAGTTGGGAGGGTTCTGGTGAAAAACTGTTTTTT
TRBJ1-2	once	NA	TRBV5-4	12	CASSSARYGYTF	TGTGCCAGCAGCTCCGCCCGGTATGGCTACACCTTC
TRBJ2-2	NA	NA	TRBV9	11	CASSLTGELFF	TGTGCCAGCAGCCTAACCGGGGAGCTGTTTTTT
TRBJ2-5	NA	TRBD1	TRBV2	14	CASGTGGRSETQYF	TGTGCCAGCGGGACAGGGGGCCGTAGCGAGACCCAGTACTTC
TRBJ2-7	NA	TRBD2	TRBV7-2	16	CASSLGSSGLIGEQYF	TGTGCCAGCAGCTTAGGGTCTAGCGGACTCATCGGCGAGCAGTACTTC
TRBJ2-7	NA	NA	TRBV27	15	CASSPWTLSSYEQYF	TGTGCCAGCAGTCCCTGGACTTTGAGCTCCTACGAGCAGTACTTC
TRBJ2-3	few	TRBD2	TRBV5-6	16	CASSLVGLLAADTQYF	TGTGCCAGCAGCCTTGTGGGGTTACTAGCGGCAGATACGCAGTATTTT
TRBJ2-6	NA	NA	TRBV9	14	CASSVLGGANVLTF	TGTGCCAGCAGCGTGCTAGGTGGGGCCAACGTCCTGACTTTC
TRBJ2-1	NA	NA	TRBV21-1	19	CASSKGLAGDRTPYNEQFF	TGTGCCAGCAGCAAAGGGCTAGCGGGAGACAGAACTCCCTACAATGAGCAGTTCTTC
TRBJ1-5	NA	NA	TRBV6-2/TRBV6-3	13	CASSYSTGQPQHF	TGTGCCAGCAGTTACTCGACCGGGCAGCCCCAGCATTTT
TRBJ2-7	NA	NA	TRBV27	14	CASSLSNRPYEQYF	TGTGCCAGCAGTTTATCGAACAGACCCTACGAGCAGTACTTC